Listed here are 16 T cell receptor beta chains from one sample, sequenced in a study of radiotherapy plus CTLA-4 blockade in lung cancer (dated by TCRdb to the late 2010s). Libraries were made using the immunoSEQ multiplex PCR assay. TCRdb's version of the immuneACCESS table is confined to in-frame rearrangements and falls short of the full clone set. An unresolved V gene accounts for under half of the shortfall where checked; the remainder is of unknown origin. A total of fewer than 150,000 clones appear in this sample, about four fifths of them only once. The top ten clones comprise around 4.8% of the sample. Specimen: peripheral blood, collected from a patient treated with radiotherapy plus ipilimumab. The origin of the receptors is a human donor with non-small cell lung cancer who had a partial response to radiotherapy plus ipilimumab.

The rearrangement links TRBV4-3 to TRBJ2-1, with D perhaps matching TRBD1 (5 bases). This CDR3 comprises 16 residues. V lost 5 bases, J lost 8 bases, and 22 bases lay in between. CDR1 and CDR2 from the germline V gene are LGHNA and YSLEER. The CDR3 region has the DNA TGCGCCAGCAGCGGAAGAGGACACTCACCACGTGATGAGCAGTTCTTC. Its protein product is CASSGRGHSPRDEQFF.

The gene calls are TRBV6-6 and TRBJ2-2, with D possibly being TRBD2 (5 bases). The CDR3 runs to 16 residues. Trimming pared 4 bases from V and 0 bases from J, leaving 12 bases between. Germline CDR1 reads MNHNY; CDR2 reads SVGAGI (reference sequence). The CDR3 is CASSSRRRSNTGELFF. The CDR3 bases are TGTGCCAGCAGTTCTCGGCGGAGGTCGAACACCGGGGAGCTGTTTTTT.

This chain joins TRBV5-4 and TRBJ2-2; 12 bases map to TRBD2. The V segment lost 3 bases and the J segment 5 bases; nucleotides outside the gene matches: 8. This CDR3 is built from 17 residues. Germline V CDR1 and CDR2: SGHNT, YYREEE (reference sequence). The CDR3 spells CASSYASGRARTGELFF. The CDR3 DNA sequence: TGTGCCAGCAGCTATGCTAGCGGGAGGGCTCGGACCGGGGAGCTGTTTTTT.

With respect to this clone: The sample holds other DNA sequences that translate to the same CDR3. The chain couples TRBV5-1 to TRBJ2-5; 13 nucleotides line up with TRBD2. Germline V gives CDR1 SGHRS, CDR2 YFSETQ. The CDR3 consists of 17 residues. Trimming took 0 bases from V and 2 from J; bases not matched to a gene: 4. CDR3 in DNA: TGCGCCAGCAGCTTGGGGCAACTAGCGGGAGGGCAAGAGACCCAGTACTTC. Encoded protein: CASSLGQLAGGQETQYF.

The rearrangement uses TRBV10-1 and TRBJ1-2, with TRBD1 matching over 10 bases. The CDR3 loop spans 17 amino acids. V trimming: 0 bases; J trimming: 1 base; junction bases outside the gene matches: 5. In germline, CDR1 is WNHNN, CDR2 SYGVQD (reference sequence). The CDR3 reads CASSESNRDRGNYGYTF. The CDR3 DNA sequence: TGCGCCAGCAGTGAGTCGAACCGGGACAGGGGTAACTATGGCTACACCTTC.

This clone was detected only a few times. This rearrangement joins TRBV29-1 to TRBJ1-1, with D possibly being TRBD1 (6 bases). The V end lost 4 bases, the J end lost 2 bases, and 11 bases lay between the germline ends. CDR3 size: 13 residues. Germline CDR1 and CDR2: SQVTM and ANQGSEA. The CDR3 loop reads CSVAPRGNTEAFF. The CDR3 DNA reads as TGCAGCGTTGCCCCCAGGGGAAACACTGAAGCTTTCTTT.

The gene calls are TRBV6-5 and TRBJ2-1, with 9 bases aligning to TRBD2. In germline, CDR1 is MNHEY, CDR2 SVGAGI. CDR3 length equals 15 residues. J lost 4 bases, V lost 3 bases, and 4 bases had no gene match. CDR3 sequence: CASSYAGGGYNEQFF. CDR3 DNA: TGTGCCAGCAGTTATGCGGGAGGGGGATACAATGAGCAGTTCTTC.

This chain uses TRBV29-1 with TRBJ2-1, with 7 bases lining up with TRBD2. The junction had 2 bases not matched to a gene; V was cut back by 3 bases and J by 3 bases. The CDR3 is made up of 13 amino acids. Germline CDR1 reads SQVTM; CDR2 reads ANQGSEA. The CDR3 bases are TGCAGCGTTGATGGGAGGGGCTACAATGAGCAGTTCTTC. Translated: CSVDGRGYNEQFF.

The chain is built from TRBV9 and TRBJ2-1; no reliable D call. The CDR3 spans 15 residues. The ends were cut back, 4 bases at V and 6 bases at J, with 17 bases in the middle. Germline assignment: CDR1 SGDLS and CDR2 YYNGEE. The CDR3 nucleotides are TGTGCCAGCAGCCCCTTAGAGGAGCAGATCAATGAGCAGTTCTTC. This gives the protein CASSPLEEQINEQFF.

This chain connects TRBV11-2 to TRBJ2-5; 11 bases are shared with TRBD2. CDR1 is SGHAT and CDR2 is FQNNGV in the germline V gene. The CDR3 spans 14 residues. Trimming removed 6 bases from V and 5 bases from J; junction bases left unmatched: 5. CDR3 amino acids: CASSFVAGGETQYF. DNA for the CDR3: TGTGCCAGCAGTTTCGTAGCGGGAGGGGAGACCCAGTACTTC.

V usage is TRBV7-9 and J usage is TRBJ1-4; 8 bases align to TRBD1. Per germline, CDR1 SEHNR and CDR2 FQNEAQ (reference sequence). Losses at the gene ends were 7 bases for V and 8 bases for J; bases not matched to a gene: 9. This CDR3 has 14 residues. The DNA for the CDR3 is TGTGCCAGCACCCCAGGGGGCCAGGGGGAAAAACTGTTTTTT. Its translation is CASTPGGQGEKLFF.

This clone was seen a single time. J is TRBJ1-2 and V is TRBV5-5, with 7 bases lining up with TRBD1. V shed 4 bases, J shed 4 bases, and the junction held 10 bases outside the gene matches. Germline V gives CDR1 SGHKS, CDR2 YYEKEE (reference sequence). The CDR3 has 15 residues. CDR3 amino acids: CASSTPDRNSYGYTF. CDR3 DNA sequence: TGTGCCAGCAGCACCCCGGACAGGAATAGCTATGGCTACACCTTC.

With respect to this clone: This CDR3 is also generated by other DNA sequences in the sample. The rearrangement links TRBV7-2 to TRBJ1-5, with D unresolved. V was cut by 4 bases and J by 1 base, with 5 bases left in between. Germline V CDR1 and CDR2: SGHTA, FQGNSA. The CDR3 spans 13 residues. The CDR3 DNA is TGTGCCAGCAGCTCGAGCAGCAATCAGCCCCAGCATTTT. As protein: CASSSSSNQPQHF.

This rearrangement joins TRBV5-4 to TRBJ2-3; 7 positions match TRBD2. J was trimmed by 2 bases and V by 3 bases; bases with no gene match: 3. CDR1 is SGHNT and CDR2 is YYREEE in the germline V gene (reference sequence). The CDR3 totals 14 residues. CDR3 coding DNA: TGTGCCAGCAGCTACCAGCGGGACACAGATACGCAGTATTTT. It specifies CASSYQRDTDTQYF.

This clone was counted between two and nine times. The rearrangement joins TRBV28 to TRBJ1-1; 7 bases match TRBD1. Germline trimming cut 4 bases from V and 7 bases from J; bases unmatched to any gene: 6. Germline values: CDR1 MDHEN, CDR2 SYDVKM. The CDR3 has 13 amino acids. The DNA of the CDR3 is TGTGCCAGCAGTTCATCCGGGACAGTTGAAGCTTTCTTT. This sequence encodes CASSSSGTVEAFF.

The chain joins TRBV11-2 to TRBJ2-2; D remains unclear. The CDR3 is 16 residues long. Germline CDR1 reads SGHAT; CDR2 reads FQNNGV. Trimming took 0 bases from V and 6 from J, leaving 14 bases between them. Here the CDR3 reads CASSLEVWALAGELFF. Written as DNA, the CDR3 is TGTGCCAGCAGCTTAGAGGTCTGGGCATTGGCCGGGGAGCTGTTTTTT.